The rows below give T cell receptor beta chains drawn from one sample of a study of OX40 agonist ivuxolimab in advanced cancers. Clones were read by immunoSEQ multiplex PCR, and TCRdb kept only the in-frame ones, dropping some. The top ten clones hold around 12% of a sample with 60,000 to 70,000 clones, roughly 89% of them seen once. The material was CD4+ or CD8+ T cells sorted from blood, obtained in a trial of the OX40 agonist ivuxolimab. Receptors originate from an adult with an advanced solid tumor such as melanoma, head and neck, liver or kidney cancer. Each CDR3 is given with its conserved first and last residue. Fields, in order: J gene, D gene, V gene, CDR3 protein. D genes are given only for firm matches.

j_call: TRBJ2-1
d_call: TRBD2
v_call: TRBV6-5
cdr3_aa: CASSLGEGYNEQFF

j_call: TRBJ1-2
d_call: TRBD1
v_call: TRBV7-6
cdr3_aa: CASSPVGTEANYGYTF

j_call: TRBJ1-1
d_call: .
v_call: TRBV7-6
cdr3_aa: CASSRPRTDKNTEAFF

j_call: TRBJ1-1
d_call: .
v_call: TRBV5-4
cdr3_aa: CASSLTAGNTEAFF

j_call: TRBJ2-2
d_call: .
v_call: TRBV7-9
cdr3_aa: CASSPTLGWVGELFF

j_call: TRBJ1-1
d_call: .
v_call: TRBV5-1
cdr3_aa: CASSLGTEAFF

j_call: TRBJ1-1
d_call: .
v_call: TRBV13
cdr3_aa: CASSFYPGLNTEAFF

j_call: TRBJ1-1
d_call: .
v_call: TRBV10-1
cdr3_aa: CASMGSMNTEAFF

j_call: TRBJ1-6
d_call: .
v_call: TRBV19
cdr3_aa: CASSTGTAYNSPLHF

j_call: TRBJ1-1
d_call: .
v_call: TRBV30
cdr3_aa: CAWGDGLNTEAFF

j_call: TRBJ2-3
d_call: .
v_call: TRBV19
cdr3_aa: CASSIGADAGTDTQYF

j_call: TRBJ2-2
d_call: TRBD2
v_call: TRBV27
cdr3_aa: CASTTFGGRGHGELFF

j_call: TRBJ1-1
d_call: .
v_call: TRBV7-9
cdr3_aa: CASWVNTEAFF

j_call: TRBJ1-5
d_call: .
v_call: TRBV30
cdr3_aa: CAWSEGSNQPQHF

j_call: TRBJ2-5
d_call: TRBD1
v_call: TRBV30
cdr3_aa: CAWNQQGPRETQYF

j_call: TRBJ1-1
d_call: TRBD1
v_call: TRBV27
cdr3_aa: CASSLTGFYTEAFF

j_call: TRBJ2-7
d_call: .
v_call: TRBV7-6
cdr3_aa: CASSLRREQYF

j_call: TRBJ2-3
d_call: .
v_call: TRBV28
cdr3_aa: CASSLRGRDHTDTQYF

j_call: TRBJ2-7
d_call: .
v_call: TRBV21-1
cdr3_aa: CASSKVGWDRGRGEQYF

j_call: TRBJ1-1
d_call: .
v_call: TRBV7-6
cdr3_aa: CASSPGWGMNTEAFF

j_call: TRBJ1-2
d_call: .
v_call: TRBV15
cdr3_aa: CATSRDKGPNWGYTF